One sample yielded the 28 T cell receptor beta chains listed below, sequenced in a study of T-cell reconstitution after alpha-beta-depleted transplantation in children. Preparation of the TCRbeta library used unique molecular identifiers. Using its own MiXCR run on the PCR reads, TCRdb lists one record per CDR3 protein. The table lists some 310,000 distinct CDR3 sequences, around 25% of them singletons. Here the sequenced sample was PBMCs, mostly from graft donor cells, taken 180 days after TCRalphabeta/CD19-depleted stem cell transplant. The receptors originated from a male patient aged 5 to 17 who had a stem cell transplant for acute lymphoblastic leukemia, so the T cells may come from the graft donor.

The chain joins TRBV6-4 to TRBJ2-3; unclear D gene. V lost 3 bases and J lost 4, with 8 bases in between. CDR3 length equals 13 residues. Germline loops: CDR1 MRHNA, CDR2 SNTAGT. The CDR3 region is CASSDTDSDTQYF. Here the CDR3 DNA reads TGTGCCAGCAGTGATACAGACTCAGATACGCAGTATTTT.

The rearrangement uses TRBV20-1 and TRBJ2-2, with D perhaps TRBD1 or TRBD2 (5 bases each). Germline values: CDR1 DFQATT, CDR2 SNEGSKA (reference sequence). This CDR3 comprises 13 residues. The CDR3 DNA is TGCTGCCCGCTGGGGGAAGACACCGGGGAGCTGTTTTTT. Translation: CCPLGEDTGELFF.

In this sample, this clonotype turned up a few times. CDR3 DNA sequence: TGTGCCAGCAGACCCGGGACAAGGAGCTCACCCCTCCACTTT. Its translation is CASRPGTRSSPLHF. The chain carries TRBV2 and TRBJ1-6, with D tentatively TRBD1 (6 bases). Germline assignment: CDR1 SNHLY and CDR2 FYNNEI. V lost 6 bases to trimming and J lost 10 bases, with 16 bases between them. CDR3 length: 14 residues.

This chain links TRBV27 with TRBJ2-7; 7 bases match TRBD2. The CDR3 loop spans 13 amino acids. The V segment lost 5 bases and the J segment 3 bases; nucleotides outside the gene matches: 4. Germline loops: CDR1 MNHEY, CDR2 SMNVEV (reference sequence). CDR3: CASSRGSFYEQYF. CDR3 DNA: TGTGCCAGCAGTCGCGGGAGTTTCTACGAGCAGTACTTC.

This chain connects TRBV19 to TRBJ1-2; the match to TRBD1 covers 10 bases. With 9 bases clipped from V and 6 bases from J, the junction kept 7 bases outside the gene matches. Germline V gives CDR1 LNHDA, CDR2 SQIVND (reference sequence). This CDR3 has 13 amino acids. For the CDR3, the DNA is TGTGCCAGCTGGACCGGGACAGGGGATGGCTACACCTTC. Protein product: CASWTGTGDGYTF.

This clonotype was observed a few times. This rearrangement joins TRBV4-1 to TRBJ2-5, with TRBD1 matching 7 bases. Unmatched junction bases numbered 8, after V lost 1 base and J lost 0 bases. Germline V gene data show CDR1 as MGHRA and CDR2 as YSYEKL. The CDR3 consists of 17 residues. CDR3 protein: CASSQVRGSRNQETQYF. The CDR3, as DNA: TGCGCCAGCAGCCAAGTCAGGGGGAGTCGTAACCAAGAGACCCAGTACTTC.

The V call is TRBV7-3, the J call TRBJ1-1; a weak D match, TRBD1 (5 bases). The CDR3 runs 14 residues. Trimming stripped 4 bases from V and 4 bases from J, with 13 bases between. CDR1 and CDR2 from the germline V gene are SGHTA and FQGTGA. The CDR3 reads CASSSTRGGTEAFF. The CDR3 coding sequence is TGTGCCAGCAGCTCTACGAGGGGCGGCACTGAAGCTTTCTTT.

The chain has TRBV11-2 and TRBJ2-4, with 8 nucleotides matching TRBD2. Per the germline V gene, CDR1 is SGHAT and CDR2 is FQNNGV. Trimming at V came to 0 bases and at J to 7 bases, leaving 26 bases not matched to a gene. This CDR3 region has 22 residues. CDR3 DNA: TGTGCCAGCAGCTTAGAAGGCCCCTTTGAGGGGTCCCCGGGGGGGCCCTACAACATTCAGTACTTC. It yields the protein CASSLEGPFEGSPGGPYNIQYF.

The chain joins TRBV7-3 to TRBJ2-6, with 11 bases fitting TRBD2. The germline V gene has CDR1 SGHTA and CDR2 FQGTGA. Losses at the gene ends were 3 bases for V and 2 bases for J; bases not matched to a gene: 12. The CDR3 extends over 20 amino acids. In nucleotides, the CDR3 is TGTGCCAGCAGCTTCATTCCGGGACTAGCGGCAAACACTGGGGCCAACGTCCTGACTTTC. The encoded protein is CASSFIPGLAANTGANVLTF. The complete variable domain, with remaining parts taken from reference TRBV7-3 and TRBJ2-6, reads GAGVSQTPSNKVTEKGKYVELRCDPISGHTALYWYRQSLGQGPEFLIYFQGTGAADDSGLPNDRFFAVRPEGSVSTLKIQRTERGDSAVYLCASSFIPGLAANTGANVLTFGAGSRLTVL.

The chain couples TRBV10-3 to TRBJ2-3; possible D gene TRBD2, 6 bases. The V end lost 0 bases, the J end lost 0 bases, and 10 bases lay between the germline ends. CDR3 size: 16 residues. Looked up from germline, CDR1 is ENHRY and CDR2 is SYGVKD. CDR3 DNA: TGTGCCATCAGTGAGTCGGGACTCCGCAGCACAGATACGCAGTATTTT. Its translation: CAISESGLRSTDTQYF.

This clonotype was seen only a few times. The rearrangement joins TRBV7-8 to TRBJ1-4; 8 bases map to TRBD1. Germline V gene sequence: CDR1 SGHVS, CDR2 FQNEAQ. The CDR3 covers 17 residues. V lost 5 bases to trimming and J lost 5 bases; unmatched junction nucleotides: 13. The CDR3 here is CASSQTRGQAQNEKLFF. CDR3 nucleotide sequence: TGTGCCAGCAGCCAAACCCGGGGACAGGCCCAGAATGAAAAACTGTTTTTT.

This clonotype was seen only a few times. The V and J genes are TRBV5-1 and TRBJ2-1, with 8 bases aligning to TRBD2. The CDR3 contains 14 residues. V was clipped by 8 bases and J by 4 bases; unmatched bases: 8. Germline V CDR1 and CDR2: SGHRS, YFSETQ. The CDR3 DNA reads TGCGCCAGTGGACTAGCAGAAGAATACAATGAGCAGTTCTTC. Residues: CASGLAEEYNEQFF. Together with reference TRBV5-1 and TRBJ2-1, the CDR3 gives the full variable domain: KAGVTQTPRYLIKTRGQQVTLSCSPISGHRSVSWYQQTPGQGLQFLFEYFSETQRNKGNFPGRFSGRQFSNSRSEMNVSTLELGDSALYLCASGLAEEYNEQFFGPGTRLTVL.

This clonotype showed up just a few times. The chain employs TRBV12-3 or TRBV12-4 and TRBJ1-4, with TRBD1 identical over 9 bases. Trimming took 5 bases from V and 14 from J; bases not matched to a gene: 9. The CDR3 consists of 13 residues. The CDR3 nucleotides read TGTGCCAGCAGTACCGGGACAGGGATAAAGCTGTTTTTT. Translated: CASSTGTGIKLFF.

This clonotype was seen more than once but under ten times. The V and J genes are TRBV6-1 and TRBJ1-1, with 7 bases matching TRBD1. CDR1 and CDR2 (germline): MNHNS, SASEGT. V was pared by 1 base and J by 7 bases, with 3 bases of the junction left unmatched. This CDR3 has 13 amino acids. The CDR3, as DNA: TGTGCCAGCAGTGAAGTTCGGGACAGTGAAGCTTTCTTT. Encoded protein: CASSEVRDSEAFF.

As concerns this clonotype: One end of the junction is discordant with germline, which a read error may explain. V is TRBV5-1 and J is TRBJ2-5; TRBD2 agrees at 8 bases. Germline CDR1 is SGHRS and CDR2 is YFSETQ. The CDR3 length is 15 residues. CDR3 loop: CASSPRDNPGGTPYF. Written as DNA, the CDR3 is TGCGCCAGCAGCCCCAGGGACAACCCGGGGGGGACCCCGTACTTC.

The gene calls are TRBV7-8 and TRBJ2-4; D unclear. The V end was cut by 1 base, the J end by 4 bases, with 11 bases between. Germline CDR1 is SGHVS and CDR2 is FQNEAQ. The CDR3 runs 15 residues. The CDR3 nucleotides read TGTGCCAGCAGCTTAGATCCAGGCCTGAAAAACATTCAGTACTTC. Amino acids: CASSLDPGLKNIQYF.

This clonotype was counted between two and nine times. CDR3 region: CSVERTNYGYTF. The CDR3 DNA reads as TGCAGCGTTGAAAGGACTAACTATGGCTACACCTTC. This chain uses TRBV29-1 with TRBJ1-2; D ambiguous. Trimming cost V 2 bases and J 0 bases, with 4 bases left between them. Germline CDR1 SQVTM, CDR2 ANQGSEA. This CDR3 comprises 12 residues.

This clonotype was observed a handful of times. CDR3 sequence: CASRGGAGKDQYF. The CDR3 DNA is TGTGCCAGCAGGGGGGGGGCTGGGAAAGACCAGTACTTC. The chain uses TRBV7-9 and TRBJ2-7, with D maybe TRBD2 (7 bases). Trimming pared 6 bases from V and 10 bases from J, leaving 19 bases between. The CDR3 loop spans 13 amino acids. CDR1 and CDR2 from the germline V gene are SEHNR and FQNEAQ (reference sequence).

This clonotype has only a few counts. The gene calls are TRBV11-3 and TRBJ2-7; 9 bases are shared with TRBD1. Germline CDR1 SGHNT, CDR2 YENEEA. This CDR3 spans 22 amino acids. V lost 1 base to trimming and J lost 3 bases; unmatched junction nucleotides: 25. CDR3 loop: CASSLGVYRGQIADPNRYEQYF. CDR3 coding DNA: TGTGCCAGCAGCTTAGGGGTTTACAGGGGGCAAATAGCGGACCCCAATCGCTACGAGCAGTACTTC.

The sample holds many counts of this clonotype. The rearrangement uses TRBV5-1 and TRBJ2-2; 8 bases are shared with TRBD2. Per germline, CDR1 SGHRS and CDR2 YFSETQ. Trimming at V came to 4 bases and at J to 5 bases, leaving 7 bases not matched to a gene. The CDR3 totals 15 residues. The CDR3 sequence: CASSPLAELTGELFF. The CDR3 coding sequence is TGCGCCAGCAGCCCACTAGCGGAGCTGACCGGGGAGCTGTTTTTT.

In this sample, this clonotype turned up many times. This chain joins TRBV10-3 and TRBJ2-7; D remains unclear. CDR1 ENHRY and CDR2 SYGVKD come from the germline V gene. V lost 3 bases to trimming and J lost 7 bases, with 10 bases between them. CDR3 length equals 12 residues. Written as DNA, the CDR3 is TGTGCCATCAGTGACGATGCGATAGAGCAGTACTTC. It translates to CAISDDAIEQYF.

The CDR3: CSVEGLEQFF. In DNA, the CDR3 is TGCAGCGTTGAGGGCCTCGAGCAGTTCTTC. The chain joins TRBV29-1 to TRBJ2-1; D is uncertain. With 3 bases removed from V and 10 bases from J, the gap between germline ends came to 7 bases. This CDR3 is 10 amino acids long. Germline V gene lookup returns CDR1 SQVTM and CDR2 ANQGSEA.

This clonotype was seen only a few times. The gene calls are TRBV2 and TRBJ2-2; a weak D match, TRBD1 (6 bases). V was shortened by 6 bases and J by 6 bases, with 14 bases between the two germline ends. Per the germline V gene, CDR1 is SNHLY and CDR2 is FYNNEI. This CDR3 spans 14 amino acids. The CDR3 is CASRGASGAGELFF. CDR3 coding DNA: TGTGCCAGCAGGGGAGCCTCAGGGGCCGGGGAGCTGTTTTTT.

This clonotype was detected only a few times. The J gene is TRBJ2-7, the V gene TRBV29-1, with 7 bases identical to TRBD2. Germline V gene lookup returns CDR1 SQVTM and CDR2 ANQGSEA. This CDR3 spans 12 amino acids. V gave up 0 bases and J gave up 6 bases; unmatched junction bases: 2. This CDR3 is CSVEEGGGEQYF. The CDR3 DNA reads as TGCAGCGTTGAAGAAGGCGGGGGCGAGCAGTACTTC.

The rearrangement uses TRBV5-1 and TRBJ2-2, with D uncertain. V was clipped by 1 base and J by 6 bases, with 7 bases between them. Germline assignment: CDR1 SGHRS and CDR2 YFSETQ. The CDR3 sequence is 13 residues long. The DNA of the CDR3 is TGCGCCAGCAGCTTGATTTTCCCCGGGGAGCTGTTTTTT. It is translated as CASSLIFPGELFF.

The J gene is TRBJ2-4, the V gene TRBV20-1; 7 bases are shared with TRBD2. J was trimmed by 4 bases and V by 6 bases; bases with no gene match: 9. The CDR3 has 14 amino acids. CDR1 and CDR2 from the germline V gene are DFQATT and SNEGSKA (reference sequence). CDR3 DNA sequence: TGCAGTGCCTCGGCGGGAGTAAGGAAAAACATTCAGTACTTC. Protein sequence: CSASAGVRKNIQYF.

The DNA for the CDR3 is TGTGCCAGCAGCTCAAAATCCGGCCCTAGGCGGTCTTATGAGCAGTTCTTC. This codes for CASSSKSGPRRSYEQFF. This chain links TRBV7-9 with TRBJ2-1; no reliable D call. The CDR3 has 17 residues. V lost 4 bases to trimming and J lost 8 bases, with 24 bases between them. The germline V gene encodes CDR1 SEHNR and CDR2 FQNEAQ (reference sequence).

The CDR3 coding sequence is TGCGCCAGCAGCTTGGTCTCTGCTAGCGGGTCTAGCACAGATACGCAGTATTTT. Translating gives CASSLVSASGSSTDTQYF. The rearrangement joins TRBV5-1 to TRBJ2-3; 8 nucleotides align to TRBD2. The CDR3 is 18 residues long. After removal of 0 bases from V and 0 bases from J, the junction contained 9 bases not matched to a gene. CDR1 is SGHRS and CDR2 is YFSETQ in the germline V gene.